This record looks at one TCR beta chain sequence and its context. The data stem from a study of blood T cell repertoires in COVID-19. For the study at large: T cells, B-cell-depleted T cells, or PBMCs supplied cDNA or gDNA.

V was pared by 5 bases and J by 4 bases, with 12 bases of the junction left unmatched. This CDR3 is built from 18 residues. Germline V CDR1 and CDR2: PRHDT, FYEKMQ (reference sequence). Clones were read by immunoSEQ multiplex PCR, and TCRdb kept only the in-frame ones, dropping some. The sample has fewer than 500,000 clones; 87% are singletons. Cohorts were determined from participant-reported clinical history. Donors in Cohort 3 counted as recovered after two negative PCRs, clearance, or symptom resolution. This receptor was identified in a young woman who had recovered from COVID-19. The chain joins TRBV13 to TRBJ2-2, with 11 nucleotides matching TRBD2. Sample: PBMCs or T cells enriched from blood (not recorded which). Here the CDR3 reads CASSHRGVAGGSTGELFF. In DNA, the CDR3 is TGTGCCAGCAGCCACCGAGGGGTAGCGGGGGGGAGCACCGGGGAGCTGTTTTTT.